Shown below are 25 T cell receptor beta chains from a single sample sequenced in a study of blood T cell repertoires in COVID-19. Assay: immunoSEQ multiplex PCR; the TCRdb copy retains only in-frame clones and omits some. The table has 70,000 or so clones, roughly 90% seen once; the top ten hold approximately 9%. Specimen: peripheral blood. The receptors shown here come from a human donor in a cohort sampled during active COVID-19.

The gene calls are TRBV6-5 and TRBJ1-6, with TRBD1 matching over 8 bases. Germline V gene sequence: CDR1 MNHEY, CDR2 SVGAGI. Unmatched junction bases numbered 3, after V lost 6 bases and J lost 5 bases. This CDR3 contains 14 residues. The CDR3: CASSRDRHNSPLHF. The CDR3 DNA reads as TGTGCCAGCAGCCGGGACAGGCATAATTCACCCCTCCACTTT.

The chain combines TRBV27 with TRBJ1-1; TRBD1 agrees at 8 bases. V lost 4 bases to trimming and J lost 5 bases; unmatched junction nucleotides: 15. The CDR3 runs to 17 residues. Looked up from germline, CDR1 is MNHEY and CDR2 is SMNVEV (reference sequence). CDR3: CASSSSRSTGAVTEAFF. CDR3 sequence (DNA): TGTGCCAGCAGTTCCTCCCGGTCGACAGGGGCGGTTACTGAAGCTTTCTTT.

The chain has TRBV4-2 and TRBJ1-4; 8 bases fit TRBD1. Germline CDR1 reads LGHNA; CDR2 reads YNFKEQ. Unmatched junction bases numbered 4, after V lost 0 bases and J lost 10 bases. The CDR3 covers 14 residues. The CDR3 sequence is CASSQEDRVGKLFF. The CDR3, as DNA: TGTGCCAGCAGCCAAGAGGACAGGGTGGGAAAACTGTTTTTT.

The rearrangement joins TRBV6-5 to TRBJ2-7, with TRBD2 matching 10 bases. The V gene end was trimmed by 6 bases and the J gene end by 2 bases; junction bases not matched to a gene: 7. CDR3 size: 15 residues. CDR1 is MNHEY, CDR2 SVGAGI, per germline. CDR3 region: CASRPGLARAYEQYF. DNA for the CDR3: TGTGCCAGCAGACCGGGACTAGCGAGAGCCTACGAGCAGTACTTC.

The rearrangement links TRBV20-1 to TRBJ2-3; no clear D gene. Between the trimmed V and J ends, which lost 2 bases and 5 bases, there was a span of 5 bases. In germline, CDR1 is DFQATT, CDR2 SNEGSKA (reference sequence). The CDR3 has 11 residues. CDR3 amino acids: CSARPQDTQYF. The DNA of the CDR3 is TGCAGTGCTAGACCCCAAGATACGCAGTATTTT.

The rearrangement joins TRBV7-3 to TRBJ1-1; TRBD1 aligns across 8 bases. Germline assignment: CDR1 SGHTA and CDR2 FQGTGA. This CDR3 spans 14 amino acids. The V segment lost 4 bases and the J segment 1 base; nucleotides outside the gene matches: 2. CDR3: CASSYGQGNTEAFF. The CDR3 bases are TGTGCCAGCAGCTACGGACAGGGGAACACTGAAGCTTTCTTT.

The chain combines TRBV6-2 or TRBV6-3 with TRBJ2-1, with 11 nucleotides matching TRBD2. Germline CDR1 MNHEY, CDR2 SVGEGT. The CDR3 consists of 15 residues. V was clipped by 5 bases and J by 8 bases; unmatched bases: 8. The CDR3 nucleotides read TGTGCCAGCAGTCCAACTAGCGGGAGTTTCGATGAGCAGTTCTTC. It is translated as CASSPTSGSFDEQFF.

The chain employs TRBV28 and TRBJ2-1, with 8 bases that match TRBD2. The germline V gene encodes CDR1 MDHEN and CDR2 SYDVKM. V shed 5 bases and J 6 bases; nucleotides not matched to a gene: 9. The CDR3 totals 15 residues. The CDR3 reads CASSPPLAGLNEQFF. The CDR3 DNA sequence: TGTGCCAGCAGTCCACCCTTAGCGGGACTCAATGAGCAGTTCTTC.

On this clone: Other DNA sequences in this sample translate to the same CDR3. The chain recombines TRBV27 with TRBJ2-7; the match to TRBD2 covers 12 bases. Germline trimming cut 3 bases from V and 4 bases from J; bases unmatched to any gene: 1. Germline V lookup: CDR1 MNHEY, CDR2 SMNVEV (reference sequence). This CDR3 contains 14 residues. This CDR3 reads CASSLGTSGYEQYF. The CDR3 DNA reads TGTGCCAGCAGTTTGGGGACTAGCGGGTACGAGCAGTACTTC.

The chain combines TRBV5-1 with TRBJ2-5; the match to TRBD2 covers 15 bases. The germline CDR1 and CDR2 sequences are SGHRS and YFSETQ. The ends lost 3 bases at V and 5 bases at J; junction bases unmatched: 8. This CDR3 contains 17 residues. The CDR3 region is CASSWTSGRALYETQYF. CDR3 DNA: TGCGCCAGCAGCTGGACTAGCGGGAGGGCCTTATACGAGACCCAGTACTTC.

This clone was recorded once. The gene calls are TRBV28 and TRBJ1-3, with D unclear. Per the germline V gene, CDR1 is MDHEN and CDR2 is SYDVKM. The CDR3 has 15 amino acids. Trimming cost V 4 bases and J 1 base, with 11 bases left between them. The CDR3 sequence: CASSSPRGSGNTIYF. The CDR3 nucleotides read TGTGCCAGCAGTTCCCCTCGCGGGTCTGGAAACACCATATATTTT.

J is TRBJ2-7 and V is TRBV19; 7 bases map to TRBD1. V gave up 4 bases and J gave up 3 bases; unmatched junction bases: 6. The CDR3 consists of 14 residues. Germline V gives CDR1 LNHDA, CDR2 SQIVND (reference sequence). CDR3 in DNA: TGTGCCAGTAGTAATCTGGGGACAGTCTACGAGCAGTACTTC. Protein sequence: CASSNLGTVYEQYF.

The chain is built from TRBV24-1 and TRBJ1-5; D is possibly TRBD1 (6 bases). V lost 7 bases to trimming and J lost 6 bases, with 15 bases between them. This CDR3 comprises 14 residues. In germline, CDR1 is KGHDR, CDR2 SFDVKD. The CDR3 loop is CATSGAGEGQPQHF. As DNA, the CDR3 is TGTGCCACCAGCGGAGCAGGGGAAGGTCAGCCCCAGCATTTT.

V and J are TRBV28 and TRBJ2-6, with 7 bases lining up with TRBD1. The CDR3 contains 17 residues. Germline lookup yields CDR1 MDHEN and CDR2 SYDVKM. V was pared by 6 bases and J by 0 bases, with 8 bases of the junction left unmatched. CDR3 bases: TGTGCCAGCAGCCAATTCCAGGGGGACTCTGGGGCCAACGTCCTGACTTTC. Translating gives CASSQFQGDSGANVLTF. The full variable domain, completed using reference TRBV28 and TRBJ2-6, is DVKVTQSSRYLVKRTGEKVFLECVQDMDHENMFWYRQDPGLGLRLIYFSYDVKMKEKGDIPEGYSVSREKKERFSLILESASTNQTSMYLCASSQFQGDSGANVLTFGAGSRLTVL.

The V and J genes are TRBV5-4 and TRBJ1-5; D may be TRBD1 (6 bases). The V gene lost 9 bases and the J gene lost 1 base, with 17 bases spanning the gap. This CDR3 has 15 residues. Per the germline V gene, CDR1 is SGHNT and CDR2 is YYREEE (reference sequence). The CDR3 is CATTDSPGSNQPQHF. The CDR3 nucleotides read TGTGCCACCACGGACAGCCCAGGCAGCAATCAGCCCCAGCATTTT. The whole variable domain, remainder taken from reference TRBV5-4 and TRBJ1-5, is ETGVTQSPTHLIKTRGQQVTLRCSSQSGHNTVSWYQQALGQGPQFIFQYYREEENGRGNFPPRFSGLQFPNYSSELNVNALELDDSALYLCATTDSPGSNQPQHFGDGTRLSIL.

The rearrangement uses TRBV3-1 (or the pseudogene TRBV3-2) and TRBJ2-3; D gene ambiguous. V lost 0 bases and J 4 bases, leaving 14 bases between the germline ends. This CDR3 has 16 amino acids. Germline V gives CDR1 LGHDT, CDR2 YNNKEL (reference sequence). Here the CDR3 reads CASSQDPATSADTQYF. The CDR3 coding sequence is TGTGCCAGCAGCCAAGATCCGGCTACGAGCGCAGATACGCAGTATTTT.

This chain joins TRBV9 and TRBJ2-5, with 9 nucleotides matching TRBD1. In germline, CDR1 is SGDLS, CDR2 YYNGEE. V lost 3 bases to trimming and J lost 2 bases; unmatched junction nucleotides: 5. This CDR3 region has 15 residues. The CDR3 DNA is TGTGCCAGCAGCGAAAGGACAGGGGCTCAAGAGACCCAGTACTTC. Its translation is CASSERTGAQETQYF.

This clone was seen a handful of times. The V gene is TRBV5-4, the J gene TRBJ2-7, with 7 bases aligning to TRBD2. From germline, CDR1 is SGHNT and CDR2 YYREEE (reference sequence). Trimming cost V 0 bases and J 3 bases; bases outside gene matches: 15. The CDR3 is 18 residues long. The CDR3 DNA follows: TGTGCCAGCAGCTTGGCCGCGGCTAGCGGAGGGGAGTTCTACGAGCAGTACTTC. Translating it yields CASSLAAASGGEFYEQYF.

The J gene is TRBJ2-1, the V gene TRBV7-2; the D gene is possibly TRBD1 (6 bases). Germline V gene sequence: CDR1 SGHTA, CDR2 FQGNSA. The CDR3 length is 16 residues. Trimming pared 4 bases from V and 7 bases from J, leaving 20 bases between. The CDR3 DNA is TGTGCCAGCAGCTCTCAGGGGTGGTACGGGGAAAATGAGCAGTTCTTC. It codes for CASSSQGWYGENEQFF. The variable domain in full, completed from reference TRBV7-2 and TRBJ2-1, reads GAGVSQSPSNKVTEKGKDVELRCDPISGHTALYWYRQSLGQGLEFLIYFQGNSAPDKSGLPSDRFSAERTGGSVSTLTIQRTQQEDSAVYLCASSSQGWYGENEQFFGPGTRLTVL.

Only a few counts were recorded for this clone. The rearrangement links TRBV7-2 to TRBJ1-2; D is perhaps TRBD1 (5 bases). Germline CDR1 is SGHTA and CDR2 is FQGNSA. This CDR3 has 12 residues. V was shortened by 5 bases and J by 8 bases, with 12 bases between the two germline ends. CDR3 in DNA: TGTGCCAGCAGCCCGGGACTAGGAGGCTACACCTTC. Translation: CASSPGLGGYTF.

V is TRBV7-9 and J is TRBJ2-7; 8 bases agree with TRBD2. The germline gives CDR1 SEHNR, CDR2 FQNEAQ (reference sequence). Unmatched junction bases numbered 3, after V lost 3 bases and J lost 2 bases. The length of the CDR3 is 14 residues. The CDR3 spells CASSFQAGAYEQYF. CDR3 nucleotide sequence: TGTGCCAGCAGCTTCCAAGCGGGGGCCTACGAGCAGTACTTC.

J is TRBJ1-1 and V is TRBV30; D ambiguous. Germline V gene lookup returns CDR1 GTSNPN and CDR2 SVGIG (reference sequence). The CDR3 is 12 residues long. Trimming removed 1 base from V and 3 bases from J, with 6 bases in between. The CDR3 DNA is TGTGCCTGGAGTGAACAGTACACTGAAGCTTTCTTT. This gives the protein CAWSEQYTEAFF.

The genes are TRBV3-1 (or the pseudogene TRBV3-2) and TRBJ2-2; 7 bases fit TRBD1. Germline CDR1 and CDR2: LGHDT and YNNKEL (reference sequence). V lost 0 bases to trimming and J lost 6 bases; unmatched junction nucleotides: 10. The CDR3 covers 17 residues. The CDR3 reads CASSQDSDRPFPGELFF. CDR3 bases: TGTGCCAGCAGCCAAGATTCGGACAGGCCCTTCCCCGGGGAGCTGTTTTTT.

The chain employs TRBV19 and TRBJ2-7; 7 nucleotides agree with TRBD2. The CDR3 covers 17 residues. Germline CDR1 and CDR2: LNHDA and SQIVND (reference sequence). Trimming cost V 1 base and J 0 bases; bases outside gene matches: 9. The CDR3: CASSIVAGVRSSYEQYF. The CDR3 bases are TGTGCCAGTAGTATAGTTGCGGGAGTCCGGAGCTCCTACGAGCAGTACTTC.

CDR3 in amino acids: CASRGPGQGGNQPQHF. For the CDR3, the DNA is TGTGCCAGCAGGGGACCGGGACAGGGGGGCAATCAGCCCCAGCATTTT. V gene TRBV6-6 combines with J gene TRBJ1-5, with 11 positions matching TRBD1. The CDR3 has 16 residues. The germline V gene has CDR1 MNHNY and CDR2 SVGAGI (reference sequence). V lost 6 bases to trimming and J lost 2 bases; unmatched junction nucleotides: 6.